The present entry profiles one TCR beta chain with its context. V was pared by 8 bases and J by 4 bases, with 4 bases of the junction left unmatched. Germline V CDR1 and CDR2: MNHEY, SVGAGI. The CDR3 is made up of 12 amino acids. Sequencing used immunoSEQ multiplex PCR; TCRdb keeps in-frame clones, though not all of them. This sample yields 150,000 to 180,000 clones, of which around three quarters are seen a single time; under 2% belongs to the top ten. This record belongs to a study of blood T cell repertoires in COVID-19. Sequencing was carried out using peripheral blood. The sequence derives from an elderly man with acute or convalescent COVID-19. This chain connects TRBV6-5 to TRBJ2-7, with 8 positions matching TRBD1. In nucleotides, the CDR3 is TGTGCCAGCCGGCAGGGGGCTTACGAGCAGTACTTC. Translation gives CASRQGAYEQYF.